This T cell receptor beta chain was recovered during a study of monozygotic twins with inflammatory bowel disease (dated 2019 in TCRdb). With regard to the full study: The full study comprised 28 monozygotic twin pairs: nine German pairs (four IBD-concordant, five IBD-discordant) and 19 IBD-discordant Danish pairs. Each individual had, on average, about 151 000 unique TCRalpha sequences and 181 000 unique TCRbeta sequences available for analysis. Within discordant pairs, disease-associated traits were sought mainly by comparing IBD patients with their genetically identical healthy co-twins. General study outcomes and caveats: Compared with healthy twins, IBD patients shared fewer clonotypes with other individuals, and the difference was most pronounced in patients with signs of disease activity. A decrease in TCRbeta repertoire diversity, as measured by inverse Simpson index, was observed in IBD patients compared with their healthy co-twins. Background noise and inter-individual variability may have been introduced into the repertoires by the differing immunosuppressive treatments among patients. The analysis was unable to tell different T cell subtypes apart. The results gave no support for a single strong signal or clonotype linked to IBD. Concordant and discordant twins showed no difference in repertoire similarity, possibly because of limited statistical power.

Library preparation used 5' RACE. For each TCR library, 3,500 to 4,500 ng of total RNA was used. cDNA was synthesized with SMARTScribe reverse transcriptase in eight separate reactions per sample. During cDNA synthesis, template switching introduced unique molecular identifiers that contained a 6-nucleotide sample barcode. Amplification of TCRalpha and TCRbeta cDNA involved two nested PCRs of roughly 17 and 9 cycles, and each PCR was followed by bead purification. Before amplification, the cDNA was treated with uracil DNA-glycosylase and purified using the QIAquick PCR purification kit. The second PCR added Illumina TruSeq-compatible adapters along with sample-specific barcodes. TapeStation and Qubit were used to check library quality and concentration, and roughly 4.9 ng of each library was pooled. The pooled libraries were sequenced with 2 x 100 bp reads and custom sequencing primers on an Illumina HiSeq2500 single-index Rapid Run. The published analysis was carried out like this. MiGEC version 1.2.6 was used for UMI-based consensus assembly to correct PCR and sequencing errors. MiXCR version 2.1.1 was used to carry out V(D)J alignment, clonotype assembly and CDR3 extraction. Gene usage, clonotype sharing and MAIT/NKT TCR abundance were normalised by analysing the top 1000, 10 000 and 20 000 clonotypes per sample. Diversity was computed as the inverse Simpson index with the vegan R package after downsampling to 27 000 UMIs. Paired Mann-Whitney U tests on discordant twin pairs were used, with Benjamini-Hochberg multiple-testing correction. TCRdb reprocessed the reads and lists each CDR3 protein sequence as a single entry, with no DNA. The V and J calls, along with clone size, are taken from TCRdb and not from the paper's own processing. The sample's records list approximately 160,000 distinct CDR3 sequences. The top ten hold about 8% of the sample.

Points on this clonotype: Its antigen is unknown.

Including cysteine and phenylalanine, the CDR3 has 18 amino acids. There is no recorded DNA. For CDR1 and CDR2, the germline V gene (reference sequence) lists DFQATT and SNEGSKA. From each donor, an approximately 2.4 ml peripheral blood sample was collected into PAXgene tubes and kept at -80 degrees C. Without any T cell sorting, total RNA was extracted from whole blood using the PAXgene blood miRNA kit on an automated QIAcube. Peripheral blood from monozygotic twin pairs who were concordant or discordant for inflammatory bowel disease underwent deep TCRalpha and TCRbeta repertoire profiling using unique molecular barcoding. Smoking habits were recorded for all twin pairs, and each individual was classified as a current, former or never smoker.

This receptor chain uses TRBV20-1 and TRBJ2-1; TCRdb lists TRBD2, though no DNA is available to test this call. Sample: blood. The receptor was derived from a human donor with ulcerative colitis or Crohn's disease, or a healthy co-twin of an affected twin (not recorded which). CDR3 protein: CSARDLPASGSMRNEQFF.